A selection of T cell receptor beta chains follows, all from one sample in a study of CD8 T cells in ankylosing spondylitis. TCRdb fed the 5' RACE reads into MiXCR, producing one record per CDR3 protein. In the table there are roughly 700,000 distinct CDR3 sequences, around 20% of which are singletons. The sequenced sample was blood, either unsorted or a sorted T cell fraction (not recorded which). The receptors derive from a male donor with ankylosing spondylitis. The CDR3 runs from the conserved cysteine through the conserved F or W. A D gene is named only where the DNA matches it firmly. Clone size appears in some rows only: once, few, many, or a class for an expanded clone.

clone_size	d_call	v_call	j_call	cdr3_nt	cdr3_aa
few	NA	TRBV5-1	TRBJ2-4	TGCGCCAGCAGCACCCAGGGGGCCAAAAACATTCAGTACTTC	CASSTQGAKNIQYF
few	TRBD1	TRBV15	TRBJ2-1	TGTGCCACCAGCAGTCGAAGGGACAGGGTATACAATGAGCAGTTCTTC	CATSSRRDRVYNEQFF
few	NA	TRBV20-1	TRBJ2-5	TGCAGTGCTCCGCAGGGCTCCCAAGAGACCCAGTACTTC	CSAPQGSQETQYF
NA	TRBD1	TRBV9	TRBJ2-2	TGTGCCAGCAGCGATGACAGGGGGTGGGACACCGGGGAGCTGTTTTTT	CASSDDRGWDTGELFF
once	TRBD1	TRBV9	TRBJ2-2	TGTGCCAGCAGCACATCGACAGGGATGGACACCGGGGAGCTGTTTTTT	CASSTSTGMDTGELFF
few	TRBD2	TRBV7-2	TRBJ2-7	TGTGCCAGCAGCTTAGATAAGCGGGAGAGCGGCGAGCAGTACTTC	CASSLDKRESGEQYF
many	NA	TRBV20-1	TRBJ1-1	TGCAGTGCCCCAGGACAGCACACTGAAGCTTTCTTT	CSAPGQHTEAFF
NA	TRBD1	TRBV4-1	TRBJ2-7	TGCGCCAGCAGCCAAGATACGAGACAGGGGACCTACGAGCAGTACTTC	CASSQDTRQGTYEQYF
NA	NA	TRBV11-2	TRBJ2-2	TGTGCCAGCAGCTCCGACCCCTCCGGGGAGCTGTTTTTT	CASSSDPSGELFF
few	NA	TRBV7-9	TRBJ2-1	TGTGCCAGCAGCTTGGGGATTGGGACACAGGATGAGCAGTTCTTC	CASSLGIGTQDEQFF
NA	NA	TRBV5-1	TRBJ2-3	TGCGCCAGCAGCTTTGTGGGGGCCCAAACAGTTACGCAGTATTTT	CASSFVGAQTVTQYF
NA	NA	TRBV7-9	TRBJ2-4	TGTGCCAGCAGCTTAAGCGCCTCAGCCAAAAACATTCAGTACTTC	CASSLSASAKNIQYF
NA	NA	TRBV6-1	TRBJ1-5	TGTGCCAGCAGACTCTATAGCAATCAGCCCCAGCATTTT	CASRLYSNQPQHF
many	NA	TRBV7-6	TRBJ2-7	TGTGCCAGCAGCGAGCATGACGGAACCTCCTACGAGCAGTACTTC	CASSEHDGTSYEQYF
few	NA	TRBV5-1	TRBJ2-7	TGCGCCAGCAGCACGACCAAGACAGGTAGCCACGAGCAGTACTTC	CASSTTKTGSHEQYF
few	NA	TRBV12-3/TRBV12-4	TRBJ2-1	TGTGCCAGCAGCCCCCCCGAGTTCTTC	CASSPPEFF
NA	NA	TRBV5-1	TRBJ2-1	TGCGCCAGCAGCACACAGTCTAGCTTCCAGAGTTACAATGAGCAGTTCTTC	CASSTQSSFQSYNEQFF
NA	TRBD1	TRBV10-3	TRBJ2-4	TGTGCCATCGCGGACAGGGGGCAAAACATTCAGTACTTC	CAIADRGQNIQYF
many	NA	TRBV6-5	TRBJ2-1	TGTGCCAGCATGAGTGCCAAGGGGAACAATGAGCAGTTCTTC	CASMSAKGNNEQFF
NA	NA	TRBV13	TRBJ1-2	TGTGCCAGCAGCCCCGGGGCTGAGGGGGAAGATGGCTACACCTTC	CASSPGAEGEDGYTF
NA	NA	TRBV4-3	TRBJ1-2	TGCGCCAGCAGCCAAGATTCGCATGGAATCTATGGCTACACCTTC	CASSQDSHGIYGYTF
few	TRBD1	TRBV9	TRBJ2-1	TGTGCCAGCAGCGTAGCGGACAGGGGCATAAGTGAGCAGTTCTTC	CASSVADRGISEQFF
NA	NA	TRBV20-1	TRBJ2-3	TGCAGTGCTAGGGGATACACAGATACGCAGTATTTT	CSARGYTDTQYF
NA	NA	TRBV12-3/TRBV12-4	TRBJ2-5	TGTGCCAGCAGTTGGGGACTGGGAGAGACCCAGTACTTC	CASSWGLGETQYF
few	NA	TRBV30	TRBJ2-5	TGTGCCTGGAGTGTTGGGCAGGGTCAGAAGACCCAGTACTTC	CAWSVGQGQKTQYF
NA	NA	TRBV4-1	TRBJ1-1	TGCGCCAGCAGCCAAGCACTGGGCTCGTTGAACACTGAAGCTTTCTTT	CASSQALGSLNTEAFF
NA	TRBD2	TRBV5-1	TRBJ2-3	TGCGCCAGCAGCCACCGACTAGCGGGGCCCACAGATACGCAGTATTTT	CASSHRLAGPTDTQYF
NA	NA	TRBV27	TRBJ2-1	TGTGCCAGCAAAGAGGACAGCCCGGGGCGGCAGTTCTTC	CASKEDSPGRQFF
few	NA	TRBV4-1	TRBJ1-2	TGCGCCAGCAGCCAAGAGATCGAATGGGGCTACACCTTC	CASSQEIEWGYTF
few	NA	TRBV25-1	TRBJ1-4	TGTGCCAGCAGTGATTCTGGGGTTTTAACGGAAAAACTGTTTTTT	CASSDSGVLTEKLFF
few	NA	TRBV20-1	TRBJ1-1	TGCAGTGCCCCCGTTGGGGCCTCCTTGAACACTGAAGCTTTCTTT	CSAPVGASLNTEAFF
NA	NA	TRBV28	TRBJ2-5	TGTGCCAGCAAGACCCCACCGGGACACCACCAAGAGACCCAGTACTTC	CASKTPPGHHQETQYF
NA	TRBD2	TRBV2	TRBJ2-2	TGTGCCACCTGGACTAGCGGGAGGGCCGTTGCCGGGGAGCTGTTTTTT	CATWTSGRAVAGELFF